Described below is a single TCR beta chain sequence and its context. Its antigen is unidentified. The record originates from a study of T cell responses to AZD1222 COVID-19 vaccine. Overall study findings and caveats: Clonal diversity was possibly underestimated; the donors were predominantly white British and more often female.

V was clipped by 2 bases and J by 5 bases, with 12 bases between them. This CDR3 has 14 amino acids. The germline gives CDR1 SNHLY, CDR2 FYNNEI. Second-dose recipients at about 4 or about 12 weeks were treated as one pooled group. Sequenced by immunoSEQ multiplex PCR; TCRdb stores in-frame clones only, minus some. This repertoire shows some 90,000 clones, about 89% found once; its top ten account for 4% to 5%. The chain employs TRBV2 and TRBJ1-1, with D unresolved. The TCR sequence derives from an adult who received the AZD1222 COVID-19 vaccine. The specimen was peripheral blood, collected 28 days after the second AZD1222 dose. Here the CDR3 reads CASSEPAGLTEAFF. DNA for the CDR3: TGTGCCAGCAGTGAACCCGCTGGTCTGACTGAAGCTTTCTTT. Combining the CDR3 with reference TRBV2 and TRBJ1-1 gives the whole variable domain EPEVTQTPSHQVTQMGQEVILRCVPISNHLYFYWYRQILGQKVEFLVSFYNNEISEKSEIFDDQFSVERPDGSNFTLKIRSTKLEDSAMYFCASSEPAGLTEAFFGQGTRLTVV.